The 5 T cell receptor beta chains reported below all come from one sample, sequenced in a study of beta chain features in type 1 diabetes. The authors reverse transcribed all of the isolated RNA, so sequencing captured expressed TCRB transcripts. Clones were sequenced by immunoSEQ multiplex PCR, and TCRdb holds only the in-frame ones, with some missing. The sample yields roughly 450,000 clones, 10% to 12% seen once. Input material: naive CD4+ T cells from blood. Receptor source: a young woman in good health.

V is TRBV14 and J is TRBJ1-1; 7 nucleotides align to TRBD1. CDR1 and CDR2 from the germline V gene are SGHDN and FVKESK. The CDR3 is 13 amino acids. V lost 6 bases, J lost 4 bases, and 5 bases stayed unmatched. CDR3 residues: CASRIQGSTEAFF. The CDR3 nucleotides are TGTGCCAGCAGAATACAGGGGAGCACTGAAGCTTTCTTT.

This clone was detected a few times. The chain carries TRBV6-5 and TRBJ2-7, with 10 positions matching TRBD1. CDR3 length equals 14 residues. Trimming took 10 bases from V and 2 from J; bases not matched to a gene: 8. Germline-derived CDR1 and CDR2 are MNHEY and SVGAGI. The CDR3 here is CATQWDRGTYEQYF. The CDR3 bases are TGTGCCACCCAATGGGACAGGGGAACCTACGAGCAGTACTTC.

This clone occurred a few times. V usage is TRBV4-2 and J usage is TRBJ2-5; D not resolved. Germline V gene data show CDR1 as LGHNA and CDR2 as YNFKEQ. The CDR3 has 14 amino acids. V was cut by 6 bases and J by 2 bases, with 13 bases left in between. CDR3 protein: CASSNLAVQETQYF. The DNA for the CDR3 is TGTGCCAGCAGTAACTTGGCAGTACAAGAGACCCAGTACTTC.

This clone was recorded a few times. The rearrangement uses TRBV30 and TRBJ1-1; D is ambiguous. V lost 5 bases and J lost 4, with 14 bases in between. CDR1 is GTSNPN and CDR2 is SVGIG in the germline V gene (reference sequence). This CDR3 is built from 13 residues. The DNA for the CDR3 is TGTGCCTGGGATAAGGCAGCACCCACTGAAGCTTTCTTT. This translates into CAWDKAAPTEAFF.

V and J are TRBV7-2 and TRBJ2-3; TRBD2 is a possible D gene (6 bases). Germline V gene data show CDR1 as SGHTA and CDR2 as FQGNSA. The CDR3 runs to 12 residues. The V end lost 5 bases, the J end lost 5 bases, and 8 bases lay between the germline ends. The chain's CDR3 is CASSRRVDTQYF. In DNA form, the CDR3 reads TGTGCCAGCAGCCGGAGGGTAGATACGCAGTATTTT.